This T cell receptor (beta chain) was identified in a study of identical twins. The study's findings and limits: Memory repertoires showed no such pattern, whereas abundant cord blood beta clonotypes carried fewer insertions. Twin-shared out-of-frame alpha sequences were enriched for low generation probability. Excess sharing between twins was weaker in beta out-of-frame sequences.

Looked up from germline, CDR1 is MGHRA and CDR2 is YSYEKL. The CDR3 extends over 15 amino acids. V was shortened by 3 bases and J by 4 bases, with 16 bases between the two germline ends. Template switching supplied a universal primer site; unique molecular identifiers were carried on the cDNA. TCRdb itself ran the 5' RACE reads through MiXCR, one entry per CDR3 protein. The sample records about 550,000 distinct CDR3 sequences, about a fifth being singletons. Note on this clonotype: Its antigen is currently unknown.

These data were likewise used in another study, on yellow fever vaccine responses in identical twins.

The V and J genes are TRBV4-1 and TRBJ2-7; D might be TRBD1 (6 bases). The receptor was derived from a woman aged 18-29 years in good health. Source material: CD4+ T cells sorted from blood. CDR3 in amino acids: CASSQRAGVGYEQYV. The DNA for the CDR3 is TGCGCCAGCAGCCAGCGGGCAGGGGTGGGGTACGAGCAGTACGTC.